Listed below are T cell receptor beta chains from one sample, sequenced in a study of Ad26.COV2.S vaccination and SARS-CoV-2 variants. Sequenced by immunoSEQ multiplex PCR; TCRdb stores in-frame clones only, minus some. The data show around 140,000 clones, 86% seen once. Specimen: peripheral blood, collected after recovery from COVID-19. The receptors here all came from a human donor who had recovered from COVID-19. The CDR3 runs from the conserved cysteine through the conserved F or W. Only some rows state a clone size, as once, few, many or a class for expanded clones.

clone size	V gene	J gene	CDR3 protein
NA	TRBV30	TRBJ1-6	CACRTPRWDSPLHF
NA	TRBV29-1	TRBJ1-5	CSVETGGSNQPQHF
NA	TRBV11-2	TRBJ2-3	CASSFLKGVITDTQYF
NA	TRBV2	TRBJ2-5	CASIKYQETQYF
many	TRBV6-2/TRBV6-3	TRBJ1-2	CASSYAGDGIHYGYTF
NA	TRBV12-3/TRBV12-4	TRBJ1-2	CASSRGTGYGYTF
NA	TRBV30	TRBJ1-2	CAQMRRRDGYTF
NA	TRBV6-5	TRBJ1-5	CASSRPGSPQHF
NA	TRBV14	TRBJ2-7	CASSQGLAGITLSYEQYF
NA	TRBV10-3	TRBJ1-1	CAITLDTNTEAFF
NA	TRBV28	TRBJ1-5	CASSFPGGAHQPQHF
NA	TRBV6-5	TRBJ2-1	CASSYLRTRTNEQFF
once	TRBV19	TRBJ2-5	CASSIIVFQETQYF
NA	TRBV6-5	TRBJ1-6	CASTTGEGSPLHF
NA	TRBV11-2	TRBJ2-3	CASSFFGGTDTQYF
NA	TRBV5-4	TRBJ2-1	CASSLGTSGANEQFF
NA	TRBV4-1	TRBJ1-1	CASSQDLTNTEAFF
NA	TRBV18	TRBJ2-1	CASSSSGTGGPNEQFF
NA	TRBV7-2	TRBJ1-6	CASSPGTGPLHF
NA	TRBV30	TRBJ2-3	CAWSDRTDTQYF
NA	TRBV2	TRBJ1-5	CASSGRQGGRNSNQPQHF
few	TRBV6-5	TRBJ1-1	CAARGAGMENTEAFF
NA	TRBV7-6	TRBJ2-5	CASSLELGWETQYF
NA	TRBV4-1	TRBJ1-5	CASSQDVNNPGNQPQHF
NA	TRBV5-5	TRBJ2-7	CASSLASGTGSYEQYF
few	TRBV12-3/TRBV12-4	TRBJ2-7	CASSGDSYEQYF
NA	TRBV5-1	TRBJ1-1	CASSLAASREAFF
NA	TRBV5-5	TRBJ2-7	CASSLGTGKVVYEQYF
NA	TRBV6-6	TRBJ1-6	CASSYDSNYNSPLHF
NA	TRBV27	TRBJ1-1	CASSTSNSWAEAFF
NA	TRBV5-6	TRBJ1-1	CASSLGRTEAFF
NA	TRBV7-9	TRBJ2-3	CASSRSDLTPQDTQYF
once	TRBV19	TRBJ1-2	CASSMGRAANYGYTF
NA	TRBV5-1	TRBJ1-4	CASSLDPTNEKLFF
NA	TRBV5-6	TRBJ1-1	CASSLARVTEAFF
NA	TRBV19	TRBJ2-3	CASSEDRGVDTQYF
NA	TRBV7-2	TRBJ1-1	CASKEGQPSEAFF
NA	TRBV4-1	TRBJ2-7	CASSRSDRGHEQYF
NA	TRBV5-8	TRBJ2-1	CASSFGDNSYNEQFF
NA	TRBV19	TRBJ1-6	CASSIIVQGHSPLHF
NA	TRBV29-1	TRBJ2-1	CNPRSYNEQFF
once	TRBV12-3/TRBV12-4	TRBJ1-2	CASENSDYGYTF
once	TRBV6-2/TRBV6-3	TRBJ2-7	CASSYGGLGGEQYF
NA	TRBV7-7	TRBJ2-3	CASSLRRGTGPAQSTDTQYF
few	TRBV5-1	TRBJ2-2	CASSQGAPEGELFF
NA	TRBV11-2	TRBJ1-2	CASSSDRGYNYGYTF
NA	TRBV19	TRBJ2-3	CASSAGGGADTQYF
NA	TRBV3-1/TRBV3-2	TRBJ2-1	CASSLKQGRPSYNEQFF
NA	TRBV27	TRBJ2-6	CASSKGGARSGANVLTF
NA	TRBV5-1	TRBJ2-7	CASSGTRRYEQYF
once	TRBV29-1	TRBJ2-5	CGSFIQGKETQYF